The rows below give T cell receptor beta chains drawn from one sample of a study of blood T cell repertoires in COVID-19. Using immunoSEQ multiplex PCR, the repertoire was profiled, and TCRdb retains in-frame clones only, with some absent. This sample has 75,000 to 90,000 clones, with just under 85% found just once. The sequenced material came from peripheral blood. The receptors derive from a man older than 75 with active or convalescent COVID-19. The CDR3 runs from the conserved cysteine through the conserved F or W. The D gene is left open where the match is weak. Size is omitted from some rows. Given values are once, few, many or a class for expanded clones.

DNA: TGTGCCAGCAAGATAATAGCGGGGGAGGCGGGTACGCAGTATTTT
CDR3: CASKIIAGEAGTQYF
J: TRBJ2-3
D: TRBD2
size: .
V: TRBV6-6

DNA: TGTGCCAGCAGCGTGCTCACGGGAGGGCTATACAATGAGCAGTTCTTC
CDR3: CASSVLTGGLYNEQFF
J: TRBJ2-1
D: TRBD2
size: once
V: TRBV5-4

DNA: TGCGCCAGCAGCTTAGGATCAACCCGGGGAACTGAAGCTTTCTTT
CDR3: CASSLGSTRGTEAFF
J: TRBJ1-1
D: .
size: .
V: TRBV5-1

DNA: TGTGCCTGGAGCGTGGGAGGCCTGAGCTCCTACAATGAGCAGTTCTTC
CDR3: CAWSVGGLSSYNEQFF
J: TRBJ2-1
D: .
size: few
V: TRBV30

DNA: TGTGCCAGCAGTGAGAACAGGGGGCGCAGCGGGGAGCTGTTTTTT
CDR3: CASSENRGRSGELFF
J: TRBJ2-2
D: TRBD1
size: .
V: TRBV28

DNA: TGTGCCAGCAGTCTCCGGGACAGCTATTCACCCCTCCACTTT
CDR3: CASSLRDSYSPLHF
J: TRBJ1-6
D: TRBD1
size: .
V: TRBV28

DNA: TGTGCCAGCAGCTTAGGGGTCCGGGGGGTCTCTGGGGCCAACGTCCTGACTTTC
CDR3: CASSLGVRGVSGANVLTF
J: TRBJ2-6
D: TRBD2
size: .
V: TRBV7-2

DNA: TGTGCCAGCAGCCCTTTACAGGGGAACAATCAGCCCCAGCATTTT
CDR3: CASSPLQGNNQPQHF
J: TRBJ1-5
D: TRBD1
size: .
V: TRBV28

DNA: TGCAGCGCCCGGAGGGTCCTGGAGACCCAGTACTTC
CDR3: CSARRVLETQYF
J: TRBJ2-5
D: .
size: .
V: TRBV29-1

DNA: TGTGCCAGCAGTTACGAACTAGCGGGGATCAATGAGCAGTTCTTC
CDR3: CASSYELAGINEQFF
J: TRBJ2-1
D: TRBD2
size: .
V: TRBV6-5

DNA: TGCAGCGTCGCCCCGAGGGGGAACTTAGACAATGAGCAGTTCTTC
CDR3: CSVAPRGNLDNEQFF
J: TRBJ2-1
D: .
size: .
V: TRBV29-1

DNA: TGTGCCAGCAGCCAAGGGAGACTAGCGGGAGTCTCGGATACGCAGTATTTT
CDR3: CASSQGRLAGVSDTQYF
J: TRBJ2-3
D: TRBD2
size: .
V: TRBV3-1/TRBV3-2

DNA: TGTGCCAGCACCGAGTCCGGGGAGCTGTTTTTT
CDR3: CASTESGELFF
J: TRBJ2-2
D: .
size: .
V: TRBV5-5

DNA: TGTGCCAGCAGTTTAACCCAGAATCAGCCCCAGCATTTT
CDR3: CASSLTQNQPQHF
J: TRBJ1-5
D: .
size: once
V: TRBV27

DNA: TGTGCCAGCAACCCCGGGGGGGGGTCCCTACTGAATGAGCAGTTCTTC
CDR3: CASNPGGGSLLNEQFF
J: TRBJ2-1
D: TRBD2
size: .
V: TRBV5-8

DNA: TGCAGCGTAAGCGGGGCCGGGGAGCTGTTTTTT
CDR3: CSVSGAGELFF
J: TRBJ2-2
D: TRBD2
size: few
V: TRBV29-1

DNA: TGTGCCAGCAGCTCCTACGACAGGGTGGACGCTTTCTTT
CDR3: CASSSYDRVDAFF
J: TRBJ1-1
D: TRBD1
size: .
V: TRBV5-4

DNA: TGTGCCAGCTCACCGGGGAGAGACAATGAAAAACTGTTTTTT
CDR3: CASSPGRDNEKLFF
J: TRBJ1-4
D: .
size: .
V: TRBV18

DNA: TGTGCCAGCTCAGAGGGACAGGGGGCAAGTCTTTTAGAAGCTTTCTTT
CDR3: CASSEGQGASLLEAFF
J: TRBJ1-1
D: TRBD1
size: few
V: TRBV18

DNA: TGCGCCAGCAGTTGGACTATGGGGGGCACAGATACGCAGTATTTT
CDR3: CASSWTMGGTDTQYF
J: TRBJ2-3
D: .
size: .
V: TRBV5-1

DNA: TGTGCCAGTAGTACGGGGGACAGGCTCAGACACACCTTC
CDR3: CASSTGDRLRHTF
J: TRBJ1-2
D: TRBD1
size: once
V: TRBV19

DNA: TGTGCCAGCAGCACACAGACAGGGGCGAGCACTGAAGCTTTCTTT
CDR3: CASSTQTGASTEAFF
J: TRBJ1-1
D: TRBD1
size: .
V: TRBV5-4

DNA: TGTGCCACCAGTGATTTGTTCGAAGGGGGAAGAGAGACCCAGTACTTC
CDR3: CATSDLFEGGRETQYF
J: TRBJ2-5
D: .
size: .
V: TRBV24-1

DNA: TGTGCCAGTAATAACAGGGTCTCTGGGGCCAACGTCCTGACTTTC
CDR3: CASNNRVSGANVLTF
J: TRBJ2-6
D: .
size: .
V: TRBV19

DNA: TGTGCCAGCAGTTTATACGGACAGGGGGTAGGTCAGCCCCAGCATTTT
CDR3: CASSLYGQGVGQPQHF
J: TRBJ1-5
D: TRBD1
size: .
V: TRBV27

DNA: TGTGCCAGCAGTGATAGCGGCTTAGCCAAAAACATTCAGTACTTC
CDR3: CASSDSGLAKNIQYF
J: TRBJ2-4
D: .
size: .
V: TRBV6-1

DNA: TGTGCCAGCAGTATGAGCGGGGCCTACCAAGAGACCCAGTACTTC
CDR3: CASSMSGAYQETQYF
J: TRBJ2-5
D: TRBD2
size: .
V: TRBV2

DNA: TGCGCCAGCACCTTAAGCGGCCCGGGGGCAGATACGCAGTATTTT
CDR3: CASTLSGPGADTQYF
J: TRBJ2-3
D: .
size: once
V: TRBV5-1

DNA: TGCAGCGCCCTGACAGGGGAGAGTTCACCCCTCCACTTT
CDR3: CSALTGESSPLHF
J: TRBJ1-6
D: TRBD1
size: .
V: TRBV29-1

DNA: TGTGCCAGCGTCCTCACAGGGATTTTTACTGAAGCTTTCTTT
CDR3: CASVLTGIFTEAFF
J: TRBJ1-1
D: .
size: .
V: TRBV2

DNA: TGTGCCAGCAGCGTAGATTCGGGATCCCTGGAGACCCAGTACTTC
CDR3: CASSVDSGSLETQYF
J: TRBJ2-5
D: .
size: .
V: TRBV9

DNA: TGTGCCAGTAAAGGACTAGCGGGGGGTCCGGACGGTGAGCAGTTCTTC
CDR3: CASKGLAGGPDGEQFF
J: TRBJ2-1
D: TRBD2
size: few
V: TRBV2

DNA: TGCAGTGCTAGTGAGCATGCCTCGGTCCATACGCAGTATTTT
CDR3: CSASEHASVHTQYF
J: TRBJ2-3
D: .
size: .
V: TRBV20-1

DNA: TGTGCCACCAGTCGAGACAATGAGCAGTTCTTC
CDR3: CATSRDNEQFF
J: TRBJ2-1
D: .
size: .
V: TRBV24-1

DNA: TGTGCCTGGAGTGTACAGCACTATGGCTACACCTTC
CDR3: CAWSVQHYGYTF
J: TRBJ1-2
D: .
size: .
V: TRBV30

DNA: TGTGCCAGCAGTTACTCGGGGACAGGGGATGAGCAGTTCTTC
CDR3: CASSYSGTGDEQFF
J: TRBJ2-1
D: TRBD1
size: .
V: TRBV6-6

DNA: TGCAGCGTTGGACAGTCAACTAATGAAAAACTGTTTTTT
CDR3: CSVGQSTNEKLFF
J: TRBJ1-4
D: .
size: .
V: TRBV29-1

DNA: TGTGCCAGCTCACCCAACAGGGGGCCGGACACTGAAGCTTTCTTT
CDR3: CASSPNRGPDTEAFF
J: TRBJ1-1
D: TRBD1
size: .
V: TRBV18

DNA: TGTGCCAGCAGTGGGGCGAGTAACTATGGCTACACCTTC
CDR3: CASSGASNYGYTF
J: TRBJ1-2
D: .
size: .
V: TRBV11-3

DNA: TGTGCCAGCAGCTTAATAGGGGGTGGTGGCTACACCTTC
CDR3: CASSLIGGGGYTF
J: TRBJ1-2
D: .
size: .
V: TRBV7-9